One T cell receptor beta chain is described in this entry. As yet, its antigen is unknown. Assay: immunoSEQ multiplex PCR; the TCRdb copy retains only in-frame clones and omits some. The sample lists roughly 700 clones, around 79% occurring once. The data are from a study of somatic mutations in cytotoxic T cells in rheumatoid arthritis. Study at large: Blood samples of approximately 32 ml were drawn from patients (in EDTA) right after diagnosis and before any treatment. Study conclusions and caveats: It was in rheumatoid arthritis patients, but not in healthy controls, that CD8+ clonality increased with age. Neither rheumatoid arthritis patients nor age-matched healthy controls had significantly different CD8+ T-cell clonality from the other group.

Losses at the gene ends were 0 bases for V and 1 base for J; bases not matched to a gene: 4. The CDR3 covers 16 residues. Germline loops: CDR1 SEHNR, CDR2 FQNEAQ (reference sequence). CD4+ and CD8+ cells were isolated by positive magnetic bead selection, with purity checked by flow cytometry. The material sequenced was CD8+ T cells sorted from blood. This receptor was obtained from an adult with rheumatoid arthritis. The chain combines TRBV7-9 with TRBJ2-3; 7 nucleotides match TRBD2. In DNA form, the CDR3 reads TGTGCCAGCAGCTTAGCGAGCGGGGCACGCACAGATACGCAGTATTTT. Amino acids: CASSLASGARTDTQYF.